The 25 T cell receptor beta chains in this list originate from one sample, sequenced in a study of T cells in Graves' hyperthyroidism and ophthalmopathy. TCR beta CDR3 regions were amplified from RNA. TCR CDR3 regions were first amplified by RT-PCR with HTBI primers. Each CDR3 protein gets one entry after TCRdb re-called the multiplex PCR reads with MiXCR. The sample gives 500,000 to 600,000 distinct CDR3 sequences, 46% of which show up once; roughly 19% is in the top ten. The sequencing sample was made of peripheral blood or thyroid tissue (not recorded which). The source of these receptors is an adult woman with Graves' disease, either hyperthyroidism or ophthalmopathy (not recorded which).

This clonotype was seen many times. This chain uses TRBV28 with TRBJ2-6; no clear D. This CDR3 is 13 amino acids long. Germline loops: CDR1 MDHEN, CDR2 SYDVKM. Trimming took 6 bases from V and 4 from J, leaving 7 bases between them. As DNA, the CDR3 is TGTGCCAGCAGCCACCGAGGGGCCAACGTCCTGACTTTC. Its translation: CASSHRGANVLTF.

J is TRBJ2-5 and V is TRBV20-1; 7 nucleotides agree with TRBD1. V shed 6 bases, J shed 0 bases, and the junction held 4 bases outside the gene matches. Germline loops: CDR1 DFQATT, CDR2 SNEGSKA (reference sequence). This CDR3 comprises 13 residues. CDR3 in amino acids: CSAQGTDQETQYF. CDR3 DNA: TGCAGTGCCCAGGGGACAGACCAAGAGACCCAGTACTTC.

This clonotype was observed a handful of times. The chain employs TRBV7-9 and TRBJ2-7; D unresolved. The germline V gene encodes CDR1 SEHNR and CDR2 FQNEAQ (reference sequence). The CDR3 has 14 residues. V shed 4 bases and J shed 1 base, with 11 bases lying between them. CDR3 coding DNA: TGTGCCAGCAGCTATGACGGACGATCCTACGAGCAGTACTTC. As protein: CASSYDGRSYEQYF.

The rearrangement links TRBV7-3 to TRBJ2-5; 7 positions agree with TRBD2. Looked up from germline, CDR1 is SGHTA and CDR2 is FQGTGA. CDR3 length: 15 residues. Losses at the gene ends were 5 bases for V and 5 bases for J; bases not matched to a gene: 11. The CDR3, as DNA: TGTGCCAGCAGCCCCGGCGGGAGTTCCGTTGAGACCCAGTACTTC. The encoded protein is CASSPGGSSVETQYF. The variable domain in full, completed from reference TRBV7-3 and TRBJ2-5, reads GAGVSQTPSNKVTEKGKYVELRCDPISGHTALYWYRQSLGQGPEFLIYFQGTGAADDSGLPNDRFFAVRPEGSVSTLKIQRTERGDSAVYLCASSPGGSSVETQYFGPGTRLLVL.

The chain joins TRBV20-1 to TRBJ1-6; TRBD1 agrees at 7 bases. Germline CDR1 is DFQATT and CDR2 is SNEGSKA (reference sequence). The CDR3 sequence is 12 residues long. After removal of 3 bases from V and 8 bases from J, the junction contained 1 base not matched to a gene. In DNA form, the CDR3 reads TGCAGTGCTAGTACAGGGGATTCACCCCTCCACTTT. Translating it yields CSASTGDSPLHF.

The rearrangement links TRBV20-1 to TRBJ2-5, with 10 positions matching TRBD2. Germline V gives CDR1 DFQATT, CDR2 SNEGSKA (reference sequence). The CDR3 runs 16 residues. With V trimmed by 0 bases and J by 4 bases, 8 bases remained unmatched. CDR3 nucleotide sequence: TGCAGTGCTAGAGATGAAGGGGTAGCGGGAGGAGAGACCCAGTACTTC. Its translation: CSARDEGVAGGETQYF.

This clonotype appeared many times. The chain recombines TRBV6-5 with TRBJ2-2; D is ambiguous. The CDR3 covers 15 residues. Trimming stripped 2 bases from V and 3 bases from J, with 10 bases between. Germline loops: CDR1 MNHEY, CDR2 SVGAGI. CDR3 residues: CASSYQVRDTGELFF. In nucleotides, the CDR3 is TGTGCCAGCAGTTACCAAGTTCGGGACACCGGGGAGCTGTTTTTT.

This clonotype was seen repeatedly, ten times or more. The chain couples TRBV4-1 to TRBJ2-5; D could derive from TRBD1 or TRBD2 (5 bases each). Germline CDR1 is MGHRA and CDR2 is YSYEKL. V was shortened by 6 bases and J by 7 bases, with 27 bases between the two germline ends. CDR3 length equals 17 residues. The CDR3 protein is CASRLHPGAPDPGTQYF. The CDR3 region has the DNA TGCGCCAGCAGACTTCACCCCGGGGCACCCGACCCGGGGACCCAGTACTTC.

About this clonotype itself: Being one base from a much bigger clone, this may be a read error. The chain uses TRBV20-1 and TRBJ2-7; 12 bases align to TRBD2. The CDR3 has 18 amino acids. The germline V gene has CDR1 DFQATT and CDR2 SNEGSKA (reference sequence). The CDR3 nucleotides read TGCAGTGCTAACGGAGGACTAGCGGGAAGCCTTTTCTCCTACGAGCACTACTTC. Translating gives CSANGGLAGSLFSYEHYF.

The chain couples TRBV2 to TRBJ2-7; tentatively, D is TRBD1 or TRBD2 (6 bases each). From germline, CDR1 is SNHLY and CDR2 FYNNEI. The CDR3 runs 12 residues. V shed 9 bases and J shed 6 bases, with 15 bases lying between them. CDR3 in amino acids: CAREGVGVEQYF. In nucleotides, the CDR3 is TGTGCCAGGGAGGGGGTTGGGGTCGAGCAGTACTTC.

This clonotype was observed once. J is TRBJ2-5 and V is TRBV29-1; D not certain. Trimming shortened V by 6 bases and J by 3 bases, and 11 bases separated the two germline ends. The germline CDR1 and CDR2 sequences are SQVTM and ANQGSEA. CDR3 length: 12 amino acids. The CDR3 is CSVWVEEETQYF. In nucleotides, the CDR3 is TGCAGCGTGTGGGTAGAGGAAGAGACCCAGTACTTC. The whole variable domain, remainder taken from reference TRBV29-1 and TRBJ2-5, is SAVISQKPSRDICQRGTSLTIQCQVDSQVTMMFWYRQQPGQSLTLIATANQGSEATYESGFVIDKFPISRPNLTFSTLTVSNMSPEDSSIYLCSVWVEEETQYFGPGTRLLVL.

This clonotype was counted at least ten times. V usage is TRBV9 and J usage is TRBJ2-2; no clear D. Trimming removed 4 bases at V and 5 bases at J, with 15 bases between. Germline loops: CDR1 SGDLS, CDR2 YYNGEE. The CDR3 is 15 amino acids. This CDR3 is CASSRPEDDTGELFF. The CDR3 coding sequence is TGTGCCAGCAGCAGGCCCGAGGATGATACCGGGGAGCTGTTTTTT.

Many counts were recorded for this clonotype. This chain uses TRBV7-9 with TRBJ2-2; D is ambiguous. The V end lost 1 base, the J end lost 1 base, and 7 bases lay between the germline ends. The CDR3 loop spans 15 amino acids. CDR1 and CDR2 (germline): SEHNR, FQNEAQ (reference sequence). The CDR3 is CASSLGSLNTGELFF. CDR3 bases: TGTGCCAGCAGCTTAGGCAGTTTGAACACCGGGGAGCTGTTTTTT. Drawing the rest from reference TRBV7-9 and TRBJ2-2, the complete variable domain is DTGVSQNPRHKITKRGQNVTFRCDPISEHNRLYWYRQTLGQGPEFLTYFQNEAQLEKSRLLSDRFSAERPKGSFSTLEIQRTEQGDSAMYLCASSLGSLNTGELFFGEGSRLTVL.

The chain employs TRBV14 and TRBJ2-7; 7 bases align to TRBD2. Trimming at V came to 5 bases and at J to 2 bases, leaving 9 bases not matched to a gene. The CDR3 sequence is 15 residues long. CDR1 is SGHDN and CDR2 is FVKESK in the germline V gene. The CDR3 loop is CASSSRLADTYEQYF. The DNA of the CDR3 is TGTGCCAGCAGCTCGCGGCTAGCGGACACCTACGAGCAGTACTTC.

This clonotype was found a few times. The chain carries TRBV10-3 and TRBJ1-1; TRBD1 agrees at 7 bases. The length of the CDR3 is 12 residues. Germline V gives CDR1 ENHRY, CDR2 SYGVKD. Trimming took 10 bases from V and 0 from J; bases not matched to a gene: 2. CDR3 sequence (DNA): TGTGCCACGGGGACAGTGAACACTGAAGCTTTCTTT. Translating gives CATGTVNTEAFF.

Only a few counts were recorded for this clonotype. The V call is TRBV9, the J call TRBJ2-2; TRBD2 might be the D (5 bases). Germline V gene lookup returns CDR1 SGDLS and CDR2 YYNGEE. This CDR3 region has 17 residues. Trimming shortened V by 3 bases and J by 2 bases, and 17 bases separated the two germline ends. The DNA for the CDR3 is TGTGCCAGCAGCGGTAGCTCGGGATTCAGAAACACCGGGGAGCTGTTTTTT. Protein product: CASSGSSGFRNTGELFF.

V is TRBV10-3 and J is TRBJ2-7; TRBD1 matches at 7 bases. The CDR3 sequence is 13 residues long. Germline V gives CDR1 ENHRY, CDR2 SYGVKD. V lost 11 bases and J lost 5; bases outside the gene matches: 12. CDR3 protein: CAANRDRVDEQYF. The DNA of the CDR3 is TGTGCCGCCAACCGGGACAGAGTTGACGAGCAGTACTTC.

The genes are TRBV25-1 and TRBJ2-2, with 8 bases fitting TRBD2. This CDR3 is built from 14 residues. J was trimmed by 7 bases and V by 6 bases; bases with no gene match: 7. Germline assignment: CDR1 MGHDK and CDR2 SYGVNS. Here the CDR3 reads CASRPGLEVGELFF. The CDR3 bases are TGTGCCAGCAGACCGGGACTAGAGGTCGGGGAGCTGTTTTTT.

This clonotype showed up just a few times. The chain is built from TRBV7-8 and TRBJ1-5; D gene uncertain. The length of the CDR3 is 13 residues. V lost 9 bases and J 0 bases, leaving 9 bases between the germline ends. CDR1 SGHVS and CDR2 FQNEAQ come from the germline V gene. The CDR3 is CASSQNSNQPQHF. The CDR3 DNA sequence: TGTGCCAGTAGCCAAAATAGCAATCAGCCCCAGCATTTT. The full variable domain, rest sourced from reference TRBV7-8 and TRBJ1-5, is GAGVSQSPRYKVAKRGQDVALRCDPISGHVSLFWYQQALGQGPEFLTYFQNEAQLDKSGLPSDRFFAERPEGSVSTLKIQRTQQEDSAVYLCASSQNSNQPQHFGDGTRLSIL.

This sequence joins TRBV6-6 and TRBJ2-1; possibly TRBD2 for D (5 bases). Per germline, CDR1 MNHNY and CDR2 SVGAGI (reference sequence). This CDR3 has 17 amino acids. Trimming removed 3 bases from V and 5 bases from J, with 20 bases in between. The CDR3 reads CASSYIEGQSGHNEQFF. CDR3 nucleotide sequence: TGTGCCAGCAGTTATATCGAGGGTCAAAGCGGCCACAATGAGCAGTTCTTC.

This clonotype was picked up a small number of times. This CDR3 is CASRVKNGYTF. Written as DNA, the CDR3 is TGTGCCAGCAGGGTGAAGAATGGCTACACCTTC. The J gene is TRBJ1-2, the V gene TRBV6-6, with D hard to call. The CDR3 sequence is 11 residues long. With 6 bases removed from V and 6 bases from J, the gap between germline ends came to 8 bases. In germline, CDR1 is MNHNY, CDR2 SVGAGI (reference sequence).

In its sample, this clonotype was seen many times. V gene TRBV6-6 combines with J gene TRBJ2-7; 7 bases are a match to TRBD2. V was clipped by 4 bases and J by 7 bases; unmatched bases: 10. The CDR3 has 14 residues. From germline, CDR1 is MNHNY and CDR2 SVGAGI (reference sequence). The CDR3 DNA sequence: TGTGCCAGCAGTTCGGAGCGGGACGTCCCGGAGCAGTACTTC. This codes for CASSSERDVPEQYF.

The CDR3 DNA follows: TGTGCCAGCAGCCCTAACAGGGCGAACACTGAAGCTTTCTTT. It yields the protein CASSPNRANTEAFF. The chain joins TRBV7-9 to TRBJ1-1, with D possibly matching TRBD1 (6 bases). The CDR3 covers 14 residues. The V end lost 5 bases, the J end lost 1 base, and 11 bases lay between the germline ends. Germline values: CDR1 SEHNR, CDR2 FQNEAQ (reference sequence).

This clonotype was recorded at least ten times. The chain joins TRBV6-2 or TRBV6-3 to TRBJ1-5; D is uncertain. This CDR3 contains 12 residues. Germline V gives CDR1 MNHEY, CDR2 SVGEGT. Trimming stripped 0 bases from V and 6 bases from J, with 3 bases between. CDR3 region: CASSYSIQPQHF. The DNA for the CDR3 is TGTGCCAGCAGTTACTCAATTCAGCCCCAGCATTTT.

This clonotype has more than one count but fewer than ten. The chain employs TRBV29-1 and TRBJ1-2; maybe TRBD1 (5 bases). This CDR3 has 13 amino acids. Germline values: CDR1 SQVTM, CDR2 ANQGSEA. Trimming cost V 3 bases and J 0 bases, with 8 bases left between them. In DNA, the CDR3 is TGCAGCGTTGAGCGGGGGGCTAACTATGGCTACACCTTC. Translating gives CSVERGANYGYTF. Drawing the rest from reference TRBV29-1 and TRBJ1-2, the complete variable domain is SAVISQKPSRDICQRGTSLTIQCQVDSQVTMMFWYRQQPGQSLTLIATANQGSEATYESGFVIDKFPISRPNLTFSTLTVSNMSPEDSSIYLCSVERGANYGYTFGSGTRLTVV.